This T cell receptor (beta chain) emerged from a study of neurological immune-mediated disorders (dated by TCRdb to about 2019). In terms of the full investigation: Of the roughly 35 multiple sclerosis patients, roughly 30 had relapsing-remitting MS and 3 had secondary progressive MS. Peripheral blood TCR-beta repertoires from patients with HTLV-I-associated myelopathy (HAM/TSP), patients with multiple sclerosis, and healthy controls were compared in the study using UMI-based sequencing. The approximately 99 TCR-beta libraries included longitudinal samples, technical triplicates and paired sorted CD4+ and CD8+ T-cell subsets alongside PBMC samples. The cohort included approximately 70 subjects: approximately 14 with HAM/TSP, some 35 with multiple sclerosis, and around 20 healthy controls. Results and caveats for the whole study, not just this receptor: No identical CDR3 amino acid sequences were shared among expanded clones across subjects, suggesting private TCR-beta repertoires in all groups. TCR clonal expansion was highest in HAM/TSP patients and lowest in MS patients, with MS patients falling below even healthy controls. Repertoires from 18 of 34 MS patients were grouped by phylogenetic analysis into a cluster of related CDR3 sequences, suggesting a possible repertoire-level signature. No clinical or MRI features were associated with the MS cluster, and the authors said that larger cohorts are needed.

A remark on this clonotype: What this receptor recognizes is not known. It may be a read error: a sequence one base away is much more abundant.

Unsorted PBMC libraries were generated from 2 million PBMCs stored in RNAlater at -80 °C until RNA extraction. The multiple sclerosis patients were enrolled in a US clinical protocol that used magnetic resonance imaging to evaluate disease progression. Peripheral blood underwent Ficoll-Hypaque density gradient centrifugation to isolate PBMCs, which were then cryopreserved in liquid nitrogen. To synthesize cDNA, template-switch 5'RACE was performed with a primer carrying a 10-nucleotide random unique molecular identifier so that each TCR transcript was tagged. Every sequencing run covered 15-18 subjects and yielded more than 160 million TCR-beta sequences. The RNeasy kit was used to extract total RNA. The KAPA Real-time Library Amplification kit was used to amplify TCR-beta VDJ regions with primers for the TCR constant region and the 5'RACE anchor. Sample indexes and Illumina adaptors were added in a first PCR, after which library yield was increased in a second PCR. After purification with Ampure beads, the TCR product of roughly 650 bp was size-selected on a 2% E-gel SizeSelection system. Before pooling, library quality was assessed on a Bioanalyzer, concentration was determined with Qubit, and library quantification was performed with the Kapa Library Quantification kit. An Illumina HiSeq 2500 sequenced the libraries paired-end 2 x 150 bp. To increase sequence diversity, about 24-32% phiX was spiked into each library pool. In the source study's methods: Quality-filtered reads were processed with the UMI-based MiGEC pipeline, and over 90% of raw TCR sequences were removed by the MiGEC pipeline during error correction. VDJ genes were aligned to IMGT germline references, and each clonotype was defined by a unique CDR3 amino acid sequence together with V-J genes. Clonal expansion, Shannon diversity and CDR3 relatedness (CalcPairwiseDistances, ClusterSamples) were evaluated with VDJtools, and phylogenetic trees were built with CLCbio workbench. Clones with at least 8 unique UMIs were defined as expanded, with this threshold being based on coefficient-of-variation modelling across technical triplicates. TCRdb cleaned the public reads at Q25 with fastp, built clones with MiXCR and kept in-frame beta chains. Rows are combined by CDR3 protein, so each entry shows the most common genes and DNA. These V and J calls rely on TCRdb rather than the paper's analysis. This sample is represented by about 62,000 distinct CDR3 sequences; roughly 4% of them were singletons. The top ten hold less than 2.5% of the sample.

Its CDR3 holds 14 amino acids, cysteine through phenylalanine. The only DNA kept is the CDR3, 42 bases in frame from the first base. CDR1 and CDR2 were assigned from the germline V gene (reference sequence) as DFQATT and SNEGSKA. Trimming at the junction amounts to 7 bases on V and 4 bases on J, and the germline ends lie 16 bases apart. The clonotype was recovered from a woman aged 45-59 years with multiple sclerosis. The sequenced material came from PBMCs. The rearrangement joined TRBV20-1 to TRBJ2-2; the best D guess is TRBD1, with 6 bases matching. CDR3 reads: CSVRETRGTGELFF. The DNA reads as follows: TGCAGTGTTAGGGAGACCAGGGGCACCGGGGAGCTGTTTTTT.